This entry is about one TCR beta chain. Antigen specificity is unknown. Expressed TCRB transcripts were sequenced because the entire RNA isolate underwent reverse transcription. Only in-frame clones appear in the TCRdb table, and some are missing; sequencing was by immunoSEQ multiplex PCR. The sample shows 150,000 to 170,000 clones, about a tenth of them seen only once. This sample stems from a study of beta chain features in type 1 diabetes. Study-wide points: Among all four CD4+ subsets, Type 1 diabetes patients had TCRB CDR3s that were moderately but significantly shorter.

V was trimmed by 0 bases and J by 8 bases, leaving 10 bases between them. The CDR3 is made up of 13 amino acids. CDR1 and CDR2 (germline): LNHNV, YYDKDF (reference sequence). The V gene is TRBV15, the J gene TRBJ1-2; D possibly corresponds to TRBD1 (5 bases). The TCR originated in a man in his thirties or forties with type 1 diabetes. Sequences were obtained from central memory CD4+ T cells from blood. The CDR3 loop is CATSRDRASGYTF. The CDR3 DNA follows: TGTGCCACCAGCAGAGACAGGGCAAGCGGCTACACCTTC.